This T cell receptor (beta chain) was sequenced in a study of shared clonotypes between healthy human individuals. Whole-study findings and limits: Although depth was large, rarefaction showed that sequencing of the sorted subsets was incomplete.

With 5 bases removed from V and 2 bases from J, the gap between germline ends came to 10 bases. CDR3 length: 13 residues. The germline CDR1 and CDR2 sequences are MDHEN and SYDVKM. Comments on this clone: The antigen is undetermined.

Several immunoSEQ plates held equal portions of the genomic DNA taken from each subset. Produced via immunoSEQ multiplex PCR; TCRdb's table is partial and in-frame only. This table has some 1 million clones, approximately 68% appearing once. The source is a young man in good health. The chain links TRBV28 to TRBJ2-7, with D unclear. Input material: memory CD4+ T cells sorted from blood. Subset specified: CD45RA-negative fraction. The CDR3 nucleotides are TGTGCCAGCAGTAAGAGCGTTCCCTACGAGCAGTACTTC. Its protein is CASSKSVPYEQYF.